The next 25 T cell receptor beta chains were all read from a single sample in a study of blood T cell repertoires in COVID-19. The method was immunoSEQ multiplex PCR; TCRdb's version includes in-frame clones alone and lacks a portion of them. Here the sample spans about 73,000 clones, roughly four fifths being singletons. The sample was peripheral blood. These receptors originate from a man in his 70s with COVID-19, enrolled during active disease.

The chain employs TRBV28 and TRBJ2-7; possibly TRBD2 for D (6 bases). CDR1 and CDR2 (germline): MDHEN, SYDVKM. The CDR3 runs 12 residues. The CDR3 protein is CVSGGISYEQYF. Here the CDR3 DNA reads TGTGTTTCGGGCGGGATCTCCTACGAGCAGTACTTC.

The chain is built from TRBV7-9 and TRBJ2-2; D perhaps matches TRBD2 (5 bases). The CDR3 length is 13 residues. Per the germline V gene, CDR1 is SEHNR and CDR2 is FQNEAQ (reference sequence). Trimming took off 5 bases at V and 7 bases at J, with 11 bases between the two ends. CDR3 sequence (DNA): TGTGCCAGCAGCCCCCCGGGGTACGGGGAGCTGTTTTTT. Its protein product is CASSPPGYGELFF.

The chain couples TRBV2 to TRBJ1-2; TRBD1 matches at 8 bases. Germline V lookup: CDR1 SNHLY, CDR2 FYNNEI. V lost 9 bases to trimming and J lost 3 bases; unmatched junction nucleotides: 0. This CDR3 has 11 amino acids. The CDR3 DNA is TGTGCCAGGGACAGGGACTATGGCTACACCTTC. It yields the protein CARDRDYGYTF.

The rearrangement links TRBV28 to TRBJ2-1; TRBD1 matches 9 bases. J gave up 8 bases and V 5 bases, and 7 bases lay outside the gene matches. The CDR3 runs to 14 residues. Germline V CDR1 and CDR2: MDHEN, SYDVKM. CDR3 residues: CASSPGQGGDEQFF. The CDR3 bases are TGTGCCAGCAGTCCGGGACAGGGTGGCGATGAGCAGTTCTTC.

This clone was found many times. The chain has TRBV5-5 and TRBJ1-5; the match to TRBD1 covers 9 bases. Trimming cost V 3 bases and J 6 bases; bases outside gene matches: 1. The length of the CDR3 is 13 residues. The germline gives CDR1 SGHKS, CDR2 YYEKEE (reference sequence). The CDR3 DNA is TGTGCCAGCAGCTGGGACAGGGCTCAGCCCCAGCATTTT. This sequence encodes CASSWDRAQPQHF. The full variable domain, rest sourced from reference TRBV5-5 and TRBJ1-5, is DAGVTQSPTHLIKTRGQQVTLRCSPISGHKSVSWYQQVLGQGPQFIFQYYEKEERGRGNFPDRFSARQFPNYSSELNVNALLLGDSALYLCASSWDRAQPQHFGDGTRLSIL.

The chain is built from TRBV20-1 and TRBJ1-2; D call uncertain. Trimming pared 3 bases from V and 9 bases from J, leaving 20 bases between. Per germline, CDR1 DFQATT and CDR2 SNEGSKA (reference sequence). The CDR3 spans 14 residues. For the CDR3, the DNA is TGCAGTGCTAGTGAGTCTTCGGGGAGGGAGAGCTACACCTTC. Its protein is CSASESSGRESYTF.

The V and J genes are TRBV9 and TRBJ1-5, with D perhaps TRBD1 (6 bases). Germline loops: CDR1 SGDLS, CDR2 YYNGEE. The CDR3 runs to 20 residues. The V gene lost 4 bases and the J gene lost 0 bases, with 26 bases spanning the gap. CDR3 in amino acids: CASSPPSDRNPPYSNQPQHF. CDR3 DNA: TGTGCCAGCAGCCCCCCCTCGGACAGAAACCCTCCTTATAGCAATCAGCCCCAGCATTTT.

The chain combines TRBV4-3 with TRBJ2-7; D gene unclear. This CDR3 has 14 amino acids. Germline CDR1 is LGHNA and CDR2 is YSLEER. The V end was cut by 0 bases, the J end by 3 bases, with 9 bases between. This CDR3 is CASSQDRQRYEQYF. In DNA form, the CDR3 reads TGCGCCAGCAGCCAAGATCGCCAGCGCTACGAGCAGTACTTC.

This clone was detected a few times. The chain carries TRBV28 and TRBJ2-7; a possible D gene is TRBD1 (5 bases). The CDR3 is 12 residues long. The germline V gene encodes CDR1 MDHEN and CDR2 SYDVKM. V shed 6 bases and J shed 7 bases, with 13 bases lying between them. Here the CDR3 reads CASSEGVEEQYF. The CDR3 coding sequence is TGTGCCAGCAGCGAAGGGGTTGAGGAGCAGTACTTC.

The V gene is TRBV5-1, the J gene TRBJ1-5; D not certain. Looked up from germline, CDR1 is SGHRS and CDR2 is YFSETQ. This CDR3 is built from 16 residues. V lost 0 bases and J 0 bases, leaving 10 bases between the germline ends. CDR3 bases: TGCGCCAGCAGCTTGGGGGAGATCGATAGCAATCAGCCCCAGCATTTT. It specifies CASSLGEIDSNQPQHF.

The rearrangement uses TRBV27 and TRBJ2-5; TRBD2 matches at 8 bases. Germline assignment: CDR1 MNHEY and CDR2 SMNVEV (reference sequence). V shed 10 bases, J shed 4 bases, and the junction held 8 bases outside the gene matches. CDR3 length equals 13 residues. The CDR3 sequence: CATGRGGSETQYF. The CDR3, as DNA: TGTGCCACGGGCCGGGGGGGGTCAGAGACCCAGTACTTC.

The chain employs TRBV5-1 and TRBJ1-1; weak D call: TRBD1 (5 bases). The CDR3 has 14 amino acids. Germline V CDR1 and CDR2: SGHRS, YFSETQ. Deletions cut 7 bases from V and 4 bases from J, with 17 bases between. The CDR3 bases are TGCGCCAGCGGGGCCGGGAGGCTCCTCACTGAAGCTTTCTTT. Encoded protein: CASGAGRLLTEAFF.

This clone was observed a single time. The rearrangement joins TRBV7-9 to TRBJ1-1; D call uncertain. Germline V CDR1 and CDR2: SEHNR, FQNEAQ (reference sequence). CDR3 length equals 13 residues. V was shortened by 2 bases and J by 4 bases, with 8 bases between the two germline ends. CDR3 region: CASSLTRGTEAFF. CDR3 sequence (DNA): TGTGCCAGCAGCTTAACACGAGGCACTGAAGCTTTCTTT.

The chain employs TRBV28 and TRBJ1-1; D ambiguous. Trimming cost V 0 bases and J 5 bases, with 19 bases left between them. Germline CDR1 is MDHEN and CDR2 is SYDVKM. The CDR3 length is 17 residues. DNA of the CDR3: TGTGCCAGCAGTTTATGGTCTACAAACAAGGTCAGGACTGAAGCTTTCTTT. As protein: CASSLWSTNKVRTEAFF.

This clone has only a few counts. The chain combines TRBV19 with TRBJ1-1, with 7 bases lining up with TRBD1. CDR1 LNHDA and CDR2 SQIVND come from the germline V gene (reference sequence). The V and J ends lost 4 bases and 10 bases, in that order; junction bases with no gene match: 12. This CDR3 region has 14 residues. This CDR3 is CASSKDREVFGAFF. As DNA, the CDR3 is TGTGCCAGTAGTAAAGACAGGGAAGTATTCGGAGCTTTCTTT.

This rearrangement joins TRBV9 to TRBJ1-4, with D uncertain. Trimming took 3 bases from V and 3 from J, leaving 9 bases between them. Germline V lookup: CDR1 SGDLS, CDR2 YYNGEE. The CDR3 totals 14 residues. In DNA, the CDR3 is TGTGCCAGCAGCGATCCTCTTGCTAATGAAAAACTGTTTTTT. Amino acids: CASSDPLANEKLFF. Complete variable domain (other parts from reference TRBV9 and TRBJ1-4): DSGVTQTPKHLITATGQRVTLRCSPRSGDLSVYWYQQSLDQGLQFLIQYYNGEERAKGNILERFSAQQFPDLHSELNLSSLELGDSALYFCASSDPLANEKLFFGSGTQLSVL.

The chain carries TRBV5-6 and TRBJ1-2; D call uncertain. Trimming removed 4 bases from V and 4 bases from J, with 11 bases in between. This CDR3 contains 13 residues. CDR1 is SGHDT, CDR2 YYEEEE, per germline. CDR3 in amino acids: CASSLGRGYGYTF. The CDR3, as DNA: TGTGCCAGCAGCCTGGGCCGGGGCTATGGCTACACCTTC.

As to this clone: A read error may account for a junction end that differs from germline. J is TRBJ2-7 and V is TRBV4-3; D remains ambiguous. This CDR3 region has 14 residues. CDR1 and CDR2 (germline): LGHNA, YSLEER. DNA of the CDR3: TGCGCCAGCAGCCAAGACAAAGAGACACCCCTTCTGCACTTC. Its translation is CASSQDKETPLLHF.

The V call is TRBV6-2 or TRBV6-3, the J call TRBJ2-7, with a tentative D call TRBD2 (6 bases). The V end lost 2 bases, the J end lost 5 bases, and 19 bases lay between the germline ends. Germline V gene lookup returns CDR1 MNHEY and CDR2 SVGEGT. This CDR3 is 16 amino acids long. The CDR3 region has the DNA TGTGCCAGCAGTTACGAAAGCGGGTGGAGGGGCAACGAGCAGTACTTC. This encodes CASSYESGWRGNEQYF.

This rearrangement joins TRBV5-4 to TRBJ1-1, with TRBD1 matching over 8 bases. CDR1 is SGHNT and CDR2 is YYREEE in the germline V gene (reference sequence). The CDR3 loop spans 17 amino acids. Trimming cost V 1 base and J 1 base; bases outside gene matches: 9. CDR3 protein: CASSLRQGARENTEAFF. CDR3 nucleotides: TGTGCCAGCAGCTTGAGGCAGGGGGCGCGGGAGAACACTGAAGCTTTCTTT. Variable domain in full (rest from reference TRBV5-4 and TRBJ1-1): ETGVTQSPTHLIKTRGQQVTLRCSSQSGHNTVSWYQQALGQGPQFIFQYYREEENGRGNFPPRFSGLQFPNYSSELNVNALELDDSALYLCASSLRQGARENTEAFFGQGTRLTVV.

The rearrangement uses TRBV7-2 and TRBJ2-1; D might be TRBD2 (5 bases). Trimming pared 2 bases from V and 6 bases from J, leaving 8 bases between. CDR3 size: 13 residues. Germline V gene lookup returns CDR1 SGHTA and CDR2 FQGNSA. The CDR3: CASSLLATNEQFF. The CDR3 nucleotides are TGTGCCAGCAGCTTACTAGCTACCAATGAGCAGTTCTTC.

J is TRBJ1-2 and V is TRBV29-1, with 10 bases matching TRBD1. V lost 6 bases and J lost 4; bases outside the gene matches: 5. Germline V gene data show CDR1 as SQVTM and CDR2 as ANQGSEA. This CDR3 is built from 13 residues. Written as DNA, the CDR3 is TGCAGCGTGACAGGGGGCGCAAGCTATGGCTACACCTTC. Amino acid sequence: CSVTGGASYGYTF. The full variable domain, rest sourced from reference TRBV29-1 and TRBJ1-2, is SAVISQKPSRDICQRGTSLTIQCQVDSQVTMMFWYRQQPGQSLTLIATANQGSEATYESGFVIDKFPISRPNLTFSTLTVSNMSPEDSSIYLCSVTGGASYGYTFGSGTRLTVV.

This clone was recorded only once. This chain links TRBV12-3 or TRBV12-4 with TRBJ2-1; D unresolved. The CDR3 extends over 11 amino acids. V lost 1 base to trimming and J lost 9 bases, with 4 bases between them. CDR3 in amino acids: CASSLESEQFF. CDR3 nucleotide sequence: TGTGCCAGCAGTTTAGAGAGTGAGCAGTTCTTC.

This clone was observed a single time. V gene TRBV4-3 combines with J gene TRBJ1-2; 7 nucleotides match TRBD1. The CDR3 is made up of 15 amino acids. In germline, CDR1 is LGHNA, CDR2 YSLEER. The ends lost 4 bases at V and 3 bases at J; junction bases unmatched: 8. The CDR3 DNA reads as TGCGCCAGCAGCCCCGGGGACAGTCGGTACTATGGCTACACCTTC. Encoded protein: CASSPGDSRYYGYTF.

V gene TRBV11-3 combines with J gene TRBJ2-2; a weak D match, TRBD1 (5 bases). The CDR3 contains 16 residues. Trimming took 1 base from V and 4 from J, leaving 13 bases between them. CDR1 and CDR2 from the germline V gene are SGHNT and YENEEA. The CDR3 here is CASSLGGSGLTGELFF. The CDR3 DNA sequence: TGTGCCAGCAGCTTAGGGGGCTCCGGCCTCACCGGGGAGCTGTTTTTT.